Presented here are 27 T cell receptor beta chains from one specimen sequenced in a study of shared clonotypes between healthy human individuals. This table comes from immunoSEQ multiplex PCR, and its TCRdb copy is limited to in-frame clones, with some not included. The sample shows 1.4 million or so clones, approximately 98.5% of them seen only once. Sequencing was carried out using naive CD4+ T cells sorted from blood. Subset in this sample: CD45RA+ positively selected. These receptors were collected from a man aged 30-40 years in good health.

On this clone: The same CDR3 arises from other DNA sequences in this sample as well. The rearrangement uses TRBV19 and TRBJ2-7, with 8 bases aligning to TRBD1. The germline V gene has CDR1 LNHDA and CDR2 SQIVND (reference sequence). The trim removed 5 bases at V and 3 bases at J, leaving 0 bases unmatched. The CDR3 loop spans 12 amino acids. CDR3 loop: CASSDRGYEQYF. CDR3 in DNA: TGTGCCAGTAGTGACAGGGGCTACGAGCAGTACTTC.

This rearrangement joins TRBV5-1 to TRBJ1-3; D perhaps matches TRBD1 (5 bases). Germline assignment: CDR1 SGHRS and CDR2 YFSETQ. Trimming left V 5 bases short and J 3 bases short, with 12 bases between. CDR3 length: 14 residues. Written as DNA, the CDR3 is TGCGCCAGCAGGGGGGAGTGGAATGGAAACACCATATATTTT. Amino acids: CASRGEWNGNTIYF.

A single count supports this clone. The rearrangement joins TRBV5-8 to TRBJ2-7; unclear D gene. CDR1 is SGHTS and CDR2 is YDEGEE in the germline V gene. V was trimmed by 0 bases and J by 3 bases, leaving 13 bases between them. The CDR3 runs 15 residues. The CDR3 reads CASSLGPLGNYEQYF. In DNA form, the CDR3 reads TGTGCCAGCAGCTTGGGACCCCTGGGAAACTACGAGCAGTACTTC. The full variable domain, rest sourced from reference TRBV5-8 and TRBJ2-7, is EAGVTQSPTHLIKTRGQQATLRCSPISGHTSVYWYQQALGLGLQFLLWYDEGEERNRGNFPPRFSGRQFPNYSSELNVNALELEDSALYLCASSLGPLGNYEQYFGPGTRLTVT.

V is TRBV19 and J is TRBJ2-7; weak D call: TRBD2 (6 bases). The germline V gene encodes CDR1 LNHDA and CDR2 SQIVND (reference sequence). The germline V and J ends were trimmed by 2 bases and 3 bases, with 14 bases remaining between them. This CDR3 region has 15 residues. DNA of the CDR3: TGTGCCAGTAGTATAACTTGGGACTTGCTCTACGAGCAGTACTTC. Amino acids: CASSITWDLLYEQYF.

V gene TRBV28 combines with J gene TRBJ2-7; D possibly uses TRBD1 or TRBD2 (5 bases each). The CDR3 runs to 14 residues. The V end was cut by 3 bases, the J end by 6 bases, with 15 bases between. Germline V gene data show CDR1 as MDHEN and CDR2 as SYDVKM. CDR3 DNA sequence: TGTGCCAGCAGTTTTGGGGGTACTGTAGTCGAGCAGTACTTC. Translated: CASSFGGTVVEQYF. Complete variable domain (other parts from reference TRBV28 and TRBJ2-7): DVKVTQSSRYLVKRTGEKVFLECVQDMDHENMFWYRQDPGLGLRLIYFSYDVKMKEKGDIPEGYSVSREKKERFSLILESASTNQTSMYLCASSFGGTVVEQYFGPGTRLTVT.

The CDR3 region is CASSSRKGSKFF. The CDR3 nucleotides are TGTGCCAGCAGTTCCAGGAAGGGGAGCAAGTTCTTC. The chain combines TRBV6-5 with TRBJ2-1; TRBD1 or TRBD2 may be the D gene (5 bases each). V dropped 4 bases and J dropped 14 bases, with 15 bases sitting between them. In germline, CDR1 is MNHEY, CDR2 SVGAGI. The CDR3 sequence is 12 residues long.

V gene TRBV11-3 combines with J gene TRBJ2-3; D remains ambiguous. Germline CDR1 reads SGHNT; CDR2 reads YENEEA. The CDR3 has 13 residues. Between the trimmed V and J ends, which lost 0 bases and 4 bases, there was a span of 5 bases. The CDR3 nucleotides read TGTGCCAGCAGCTTAGAGTTCTCAGATACGCAGTATTTT. This sequence encodes CASSLEFSDTQYF.

J is TRBJ2-1 and V is TRBV7-9; tentatively, D is TRBD2 (5 bases). CDR3 length: 15 residues. Germline V gene data show CDR1 as SEHNR and CDR2 as FQNEAQ (reference sequence). The V end was cut by 2 bases, the J end by 6 bases, with 14 bases between. The CDR3 is CASSLRRNRGNEQFF. CDR3 nucleotide sequence: TGTGCCAGCAGCTTACGGAGGAACCGGGGCAATGAGCAGTTCTTC.

V usage is TRBV19 and J usage is TRBJ1-5, with D possibly matching TRBD1 (5 bases). Germline CDR1 reads LNHDA; CDR2 reads SQIVND (reference sequence). The germline V and J ends were trimmed by 1 base and 7 bases, with 17 bases remaining between them. The CDR3 length is 16 residues. The CDR3 region is CASSIAADRYQQPQHF. The CDR3, as DNA: TGTGCCAGTAGTATAGCGGCAGACAGATATCAACAGCCCCAGCATTTT.

The rearrangement links TRBV7-2 to TRBJ2-1, with D hard to call. The CDR3 runs 12 residues. Trimming stripped 5 bases from V and 9 bases from J, with 11 bases between. Per germline, CDR1 SGHTA and CDR2 FQGNSA. CDR3 in amino acids: CASSHSFREQFF. The CDR3 nucleotides read TGTGCCAGCAGCCACTCCTTTCGTGAGCAGTTCTTC. Using reference TRBV7-2 and TRBJ2-1 for the parts outside the CDR3, the full variable domain is GAGVSQSPSNKVTEKGKDVELRCDPISGHTALYWYRQSLGQGLEFLIYFQGNSAPDKSGLPSDRFSAERTGGSVSTLTIQRTQQEDSAVYLCASSHSFREQFFGPGTRLTVL.

The rearrangement links TRBV6-1 to TRBJ2-7; maybe TRBD2 (5 bases). The germline gives CDR1 MNHNS, CDR2 SASEGT. The CDR3 consists of 12 residues. Deletions cut 6 bases from V and 2 bases from J, with 8 bases between. Written as DNA, the CDR3 is TGTGCCAGCAGGCCCGGGGCCTACGAGCAGTACTTC. Translation: CASRPGAYEQYF.

Worth noting for this clone: The sample carries other DNA sequences with the same CDR3. V gene TRBV7-6 combines with J gene TRBJ2-1; 8 positions agree with TRBD1. Per the germline V gene, CDR1 is SGHVS and CDR2 is FNYEAQ. V lost 4 bases, J lost 1 base, and 3 bases stayed unmatched. The CDR3 loop spans 15 amino acids. The CDR3 loop is CASSSRQGSYNEQFF. CDR3 nucleotide sequence: TGTGCCAGCAGCTCTCGACAGGGGTCCTACAATGAGCAGTTCTTC.

This chain connects TRBV23-1 to TRBJ2-7, with D tentatively TRBD2 (5 bases). TRBV23-1 is designated an ORF whose function remains uncertain. CDR3 length: 12 amino acids. V was pared by 8 bases and J by 4 bases, with 12 bases between. CDR3 protein: CASPPADYEQYF. For the CDR3, the DNA is TGCGCCAGCCCCCCAGCGGATTACGAGCAGTACTTC.

This rearrangement joins TRBV19 to TRBJ2-5; maybe TRBD2 (5 bases). Germline lookup yields CDR1 LNHDA and CDR2 SQIVND (reference sequence). Trimming took off 2 bases at V and 5 bases at J, with 15 bases between the two ends. The CDR3 runs to 15 residues. CDR3 in DNA: TGTGCCAGTAGTATAATCGTTCGGGGTGGCGAGACCCAGTACTTC. Its protein is CASSIIVRGGETQYF.

The chain links TRBV25-1 to TRBJ1-2; D uncertain. Trimming cost V 8 bases and J 7 bases, with 11 bases left between them. This CDR3 is built from 11 residues. The germline CDR1 and CDR2 sequences are MGHDK and SYGVNS. CDR3 nucleotide sequence: TGTGCCAGCGGAACAGATTCTGGCTACACCTTC. Encoded protein: CASGTDSGYTF.

The chain carries TRBV9 and TRBJ2-1; 8 nucleotides match TRBD2. From germline, CDR1 is SGDLS and CDR2 YYNGEE. CDR3 length equals 13 residues. V was clipped by 2 bases and J by 15 bases; unmatched bases: 10. The CDR3, as DNA: TGTGCCAGCAGCGTGGATCCAGCGGGAGATCGGTTCTTC. Residues: CASSVDPAGDRFF.

This chain's CDR3 is CASPPTGAGSGANVLTF. As DNA, the CDR3 is TGTGCCAGCCCGCCGACAGGGGCTGGGTCTGGGGCCAACGTCCTGACTTTC. This sequence joins TRBV18 and TRBJ2-6, with 8 bases aligning to TRBD1. Germline lookup yields CDR1 KGHSH and CDR2 LQKENI. This CDR3 spans 17 amino acids. J gave up 1 base and V 8 bases, and 10 bases lay outside the gene matches.

CDR3 nucleotides: TGTGCCAGCAGCTTACCGGTCAGGGAAGGGGGCTACACCTTC. Translated: CASSLPVREGGYTF. The chain links TRBV7-9 to TRBJ1-2; the D gene is possibly TRBD1 (5 bases). Germline CDR1 reads SEHNR; CDR2 reads FQNEAQ (reference sequence). The CDR3 has 14 residues. V dropped 2 bases and J dropped 8 bases, with 15 bases sitting between them. Supplemented by reference TRBV7-9 and TRBJ1-2, the full variable domain reads DTGVSQNPRHKITKRGQNVTFRCDPISEHNRLYWYRQTLGQGPEFLTYFQNEAQLEKSRLLSDRFSAERPKGSFSTLEIQRTEQGDSAMYLCASSLPVREGGYTFGSGTRLTVV.

The V gene is TRBV9, the J gene TRBJ2-1; a possible D gene is TRBD2 (6 bases). Germline V CDR1 and CDR2: SGDLS, YYNGEE. This CDR3 spans 15 amino acids. V was shortened by 4 bases and J by 4 bases, with 15 bases between the two germline ends. The CDR3 DNA reads TGTGCCAGCAGCCCCGCGCTAGCGCGATACAATGAGCAGTTCTTC. Residues: CASSPALARYNEQFF. Full variable domain (remainder filled in from reference TRBV9 and TRBJ2-1): DSGVTQTPKHLITATGQRVTLRCSPRSGDLSVYWYQQSLDQGLQFLIQYYNGEERAKGNILERFSAQQFPDLHSELNLSSLELGDSALYFCASSPALARYNEQFFGPGTRLTVL.

The chain couples TRBV18 to TRBJ1-5; D gene unclear. This CDR3 spans 17 amino acids. V was shortened by 3 bases and J by 0 bases, with 15 bases between the two germline ends. The V gene's germline CDR1 is KGHSH and CDR2 LQKENI. Here the CDR3 reads CASSPSTPGNSNQPQHF. The DNA for the CDR3 is TGTGCCAGCTCACCCTCGACCCCCGGGAATAGCAATCAGCCCCAGCATTTT.

J is TRBJ2-3 and V is TRBV4-2; a possible D gene is TRBD1 (8 bases). The CDR3 contains 20 residues. Germline V gives CDR1 LGHNA, CDR2 YNFKEQ. Trimming removed 2 bases at V and 3 bases at J, with 27 bases between. This CDR3 is CASSQSEFGRTGRETDTQYF. CDR3 nucleotides: TGTGCCAGCAGCCAAAGTGAGTTTGGAAGGACAGGGCGGGAGACAGATACGCAGTATTTT.

This chain uses TRBV11-2 with TRBJ2-7, with a weak D call TRBD2 (5 bases). CDR3 size: 17 residues. Germline loops: CDR1 SGHAT, CDR2 FQNNGV. The V end was cut by 5 bases, the J end by 7 bases, with 27 bases between. In nucleotides, the CDR3 is TGTGCCAGCAGCCCCTGGACTGGGCCTAAAGGGTCTCGGGAGCAGTACTTC. It yields the protein CASSPWTGPKGSREQYF.

V gene TRBV6-6 combines with J gene TRBJ2-5; D is uncertain. Trimming stripped 0 bases from V and 4 bases from J, with 12 bases between. CDR3 length equals 15 residues. CDR1 and CDR2 from the germline V gene are MNHNY and SVGAGI (reference sequence). The CDR3 reads CASSYSLTPRETQYF. The CDR3 DNA reads TGTGCCAGCAGTTACTCCTTAACACCCCGAGAGACCCAGTACTTC.

CDR3 sequence (DNA): TGTGCCAGTAGTCCTGGACTAGCGGGTGTGACCTACGAGCAGTACTTC. Its protein product is CASSPGLAGVTYEQYF. J is TRBJ2-7 and V is TRBV19; 11 bases are shared with TRBD2. CDR3 length equals 16 residues. The V and J ends lost 5 bases and 2 bases, in that order; junction bases with no gene match: 8. CDR1 and CDR2 (germline): LNHDA, SQIVND (reference sequence). Looking up the rest from reference TRBV19 and TRBJ2-7 gives the full variable domain: DGGITQSPKYLFRKEGQNVTLSCEQNLNHDAMYWYRQDPGQGLRLIYYSQIVNDFQKGDIAEGYSVSREKKESFPLTVTSAQKNPTAFYLCASSPGLAGVTYEQYFGPGTRLTVT.

The chain links TRBV18 to TRBJ1-5; 10 bases agree with TRBD1. J lost 7 bases, V lost 6 bases, and 12 bases had no gene match. Germline V CDR1 and CDR2: KGHSH, LQKENI. This CDR3 contains 16 residues. The CDR3 DNA is TGTGCCAGCTCGGTTGTGACAGGGGGCCCTCGACAGCCCCAGCATTTT. It yields the protein CASSVVTGGPRQPQHF.

The J gene is TRBJ1-2, the V gene TRBV28; the D is unclear. V dropped 7 bases and J dropped 4 bases, with 22 bases sitting between them. Germline V lookup: CDR1 MDHEN, CDR2 SYDVKM. This CDR3 comprises 16 residues. The CDR3 sequence is CASNPKNPPVSYGYTF. For the CDR3, the DNA is TGTGCCAGCAACCCCAAAAATCCTCCAGTGAGCTATGGCTACACCTTC.

This chain connects TRBV2 to TRBJ2-1; D remains unclear. With 4 bases removed from V and 10 bases from J, the gap between germline ends came to 8 bases. The CDR3 runs to 11 residues. Germline assignment: CDR1 SNHLY and CDR2 FYNNEI. This chain's CDR3 is CASSAYGEQFF. The CDR3 nucleotides are TGTGCCAGCAGTGCCTACGGGGAGCAGTTCTTC. The full variable domain, completed using reference TRBV2 and TRBJ2-1, is EPEVTQTPSHQVTQMGQEVILRCVPISNHLYFYWYRQILGQKVEFLVSFYNNEISEKSEIFDDQFSVERPDGSNFTLKIRSTKLEDSAMYFCASSAYGEQFFGPGTRLTVL.